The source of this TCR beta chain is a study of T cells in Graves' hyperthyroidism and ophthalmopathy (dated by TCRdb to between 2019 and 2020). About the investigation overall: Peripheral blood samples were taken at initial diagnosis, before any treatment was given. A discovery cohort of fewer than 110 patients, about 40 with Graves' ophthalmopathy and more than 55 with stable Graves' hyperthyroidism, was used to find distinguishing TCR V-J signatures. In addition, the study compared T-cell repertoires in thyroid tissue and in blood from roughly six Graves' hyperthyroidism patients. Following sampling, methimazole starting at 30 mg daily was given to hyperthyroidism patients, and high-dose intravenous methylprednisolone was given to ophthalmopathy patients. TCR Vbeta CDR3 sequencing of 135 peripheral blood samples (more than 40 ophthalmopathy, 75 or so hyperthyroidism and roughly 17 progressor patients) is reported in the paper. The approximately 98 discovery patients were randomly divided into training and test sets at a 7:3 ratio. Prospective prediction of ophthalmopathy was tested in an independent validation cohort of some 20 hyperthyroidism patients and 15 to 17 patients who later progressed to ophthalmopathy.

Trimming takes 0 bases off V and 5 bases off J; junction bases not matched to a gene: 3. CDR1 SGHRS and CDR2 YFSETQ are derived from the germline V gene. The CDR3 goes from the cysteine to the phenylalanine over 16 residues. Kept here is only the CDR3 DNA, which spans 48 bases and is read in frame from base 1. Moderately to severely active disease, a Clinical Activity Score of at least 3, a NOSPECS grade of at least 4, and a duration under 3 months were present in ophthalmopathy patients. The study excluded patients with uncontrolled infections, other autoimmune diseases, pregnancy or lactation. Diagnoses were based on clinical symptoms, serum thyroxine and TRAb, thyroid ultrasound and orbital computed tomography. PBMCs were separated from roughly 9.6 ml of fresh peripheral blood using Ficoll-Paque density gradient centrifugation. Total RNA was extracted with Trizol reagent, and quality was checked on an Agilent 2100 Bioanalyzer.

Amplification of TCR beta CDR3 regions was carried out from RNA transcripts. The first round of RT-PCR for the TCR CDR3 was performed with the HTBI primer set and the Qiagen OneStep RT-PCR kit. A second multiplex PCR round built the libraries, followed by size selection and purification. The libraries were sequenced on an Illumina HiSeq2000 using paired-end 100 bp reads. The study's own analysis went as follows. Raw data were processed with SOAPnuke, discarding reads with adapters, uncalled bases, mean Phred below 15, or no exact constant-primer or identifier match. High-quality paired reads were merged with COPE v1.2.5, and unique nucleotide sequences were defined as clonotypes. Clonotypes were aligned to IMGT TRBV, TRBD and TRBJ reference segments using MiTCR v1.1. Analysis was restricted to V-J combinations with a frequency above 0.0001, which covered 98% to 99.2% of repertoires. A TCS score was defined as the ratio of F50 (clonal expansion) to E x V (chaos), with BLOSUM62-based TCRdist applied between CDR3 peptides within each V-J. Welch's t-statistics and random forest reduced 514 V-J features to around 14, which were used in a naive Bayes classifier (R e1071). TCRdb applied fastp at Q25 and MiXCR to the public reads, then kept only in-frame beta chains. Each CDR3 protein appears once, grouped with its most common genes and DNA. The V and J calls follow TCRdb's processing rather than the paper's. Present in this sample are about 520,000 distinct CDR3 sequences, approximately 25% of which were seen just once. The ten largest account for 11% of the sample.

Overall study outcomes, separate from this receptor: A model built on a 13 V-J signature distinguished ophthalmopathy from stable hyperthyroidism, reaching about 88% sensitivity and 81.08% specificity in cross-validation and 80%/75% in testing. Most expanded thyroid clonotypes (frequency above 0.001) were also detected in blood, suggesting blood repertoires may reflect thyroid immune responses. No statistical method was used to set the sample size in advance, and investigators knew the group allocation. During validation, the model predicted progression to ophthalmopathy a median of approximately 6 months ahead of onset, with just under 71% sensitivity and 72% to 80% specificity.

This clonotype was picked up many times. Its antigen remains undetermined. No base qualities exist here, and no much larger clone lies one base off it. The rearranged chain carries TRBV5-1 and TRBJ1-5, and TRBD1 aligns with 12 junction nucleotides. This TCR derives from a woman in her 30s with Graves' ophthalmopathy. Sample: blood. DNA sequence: TGCGCCAGCAGCTTGGCGGGGACAGGGGGCGATCAGCCCCAGCATTTT. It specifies CASSLAGTGGDQPQHF.